This paragraph reports one TCR beta chain. TCRdb itself ran the PCR reads through MiXCR, one entry per CDR3 protein. The data show roughly 16,000 distinct CDR3 sequences, with about 46% seen just once and approximately 44% held by the top ten. This sample is part of a study of tumor-infiltrating lymphocytes in oesophageal squamous cell carcinoma. Sequenced sample: normal esophageal tissue next to the tumor. The clonotype comes from a female donor with esophageal squamous cell carcinoma.

The CDR3 DNA reads TGTGCCAGCTCGCGCGGGGGCGGAGAGACCCAGTACTTC. Encoded protein: CASSRGGGETQYF. V and J are TRBV7-3 and TRBJ2-1; weak D call: TRBD2 (7 bases). The end of the DNA fits TRBJ2-5 better, so the J call may be wrong. Germline V CDR1 and CDR2: SGHTA, FQGTGA. This CDR3 region has 13 residues.